What follows describes a single T cell receptor (beta chain). The data were taken from a study of shared T cell receptors in the human thymus. The CDR3 consists of 14 residues. The germline V gene has CDR1 WSHSY and CDR2 SAAADI. V was shortened by 2 bases and J by 0 bases, with 6 bases between the two germline ends. Assay used: immunoSEQ multiplex PCR; TCRdb lists only in-frame clones, some missing. The sample includes hundreds of thousands of clones, approximately 80% seen only once; the top ten take around 0.012%. These data were likewise used in another study, on human thymus T cells. That source notes: Thymus tissue for the work was resected from patients undergoing corrective heart surgery. Repertoires from thymus and blood appeared to show biased V and J gene usage.

The sequencing input was thymocytes. This sequence was found in a boy in the first two years of life with a congenital heart defect. The chain joins TRBV10-2 to TRBJ2-3, with no clear D. The CDR3 DNA is TGCGCCAGCAGTGAGACTTTAAGCACAGATACGCAGTATTTT. Translated: CASSETLSTDTQYF.